What follows are 25 T cell receptor beta chains derived from one specimen sequenced in a study of graft-versus-host responses after intestinal transplantation. What these receptors recognize is not known. TCRdb's table, derived via immunoSEQ multiplex PCR, lists solely in-frame clones and lacks some. Among tens of thousands of clones listed, about nine tenths were seen once. The sample was unstimulated CD4+ T cells sorted from spleen or lymph node cells, taken before intestinal transplant. The receptors come from a human donor who received an intestinal transplant.

The chain joins TRBV27 to TRBJ1-3; 9 bases are a match to TRBD1. This CDR3 spans 16 amino acids. V gave up 5 bases and J gave up 3 bases; unmatched junction bases: 8. CDR1 is MNHEY and CDR2 is SMNVEV in the germline V gene (reference sequence). CDR3 amino acids: CASSPLGQGSGNTIYF. DNA of the CDR3: TGTGCCAGCAGTCCCCTTGGACAGGGGAGTGGAAACACCATATATTTT.

The chain recombines TRBV15 with TRBJ2-1; 10 nucleotides agree with TRBD2. This CDR3 is 15 amino acids long. Per the germline V gene, CDR1 is LNHNV and CDR2 is YYDKDF (reference sequence). V trimming: 8 bases; J trimming: 4 bases; junction bases outside the gene matches: 8. The CDR3 DNA sequence: TGTGCCACCCAGAAAGCGGGGGGGCGATACAATGAGCAGTTCTTC. Protein product: CATQKAGGRYNEQFF.

CDR3 sequence reads: CASKWTGADTQYF. CDR3 sequence (DNA): TGTGCCAGCAAGTGGACAGGGGCAGATACGCAGTATTTT. This chain connects TRBV11-3 to TRBJ2-3, with 9 bases lining up with TRBD1. Trimming removed 7 bases from V and 4 bases from J; junction bases left unmatched: 3. This CDR3 spans 13 amino acids. Germline CDR1 and CDR2: SGHNT and YENEEA.

This chain joins TRBV9 and TRBJ1-2; D call uncertain. V dropped 2 bases and J dropped 2 bases, with 7 bases sitting between them. Germline V gene lookup returns CDR1 SGDLS and CDR2 YYNGEE. The CDR3 is made up of 13 amino acids. The CDR3 region has the DNA TGTGCCAGCAGCGTGGGAGCAAACTATGGCTACACCTTC. Translated: CASSVGANYGYTF.

The rearrangement uses TRBV7-8 and TRBJ2-7; a weak D match, TRBD2 (7 bases). CDR1 and CDR2 (germline): SGHVS, FQNEAQ. V lost 1 base, J lost 9 bases, and 10 bases lay in between. The CDR3 covers 12 residues. CDR3 DNA: TGTGCCAGCAGCTTAGGGGGGGGCGTGCAGTACTTC. Translated, it gives CASSLGGGVQYF.

This chain's CDR3 is CASSYAGGSGTGELFF. The CDR3 nucleotides read TGTGCCAGCAGTTACGCAGGGGGCTCGGGAACCGGGGAGCTGTTTTTT. V is TRBV6-5 and J is TRBJ2-2, with 8 bases matching TRBD1. From germline, CDR1 is MNHEY and CDR2 SVGAGI. Trimming removed 2 bases from V and 5 bases from J; junction bases left unmatched: 7. The CDR3 has 16 residues.

This clone is a singleton in its sample. The genes are TRBV20-1 and TRBJ1-4; D gene unclear. The CDR3 consists of 11 residues. Looked up from germline, CDR1 is DFQATT and CDR2 is SNEGSKA (reference sequence). Deletions cut 3 bases from V and 5 bases from J, with 4 bases between. The CDR3 protein is CSARENEKLFF. CDR3 DNA: TGCAGTGCTAGGGAGAATGAAAAACTGTTTTTT.

This chain joins TRBV2 and TRBJ1-2, with D maybe TRBD1 (5 bases). Looked up from germline, CDR1 is SNHLY and CDR2 is FYNNEI. Trimming took 3 bases from V and 8 from J, leaving 13 bases between them. CDR3 size: 13 residues. CDR3 amino acids: CASSEGLSGGYTF. For the CDR3, the DNA is TGTGCCAGCAGTGAGGGCCTCTCAGGGGGCTACACCTTC.

The chain is built from TRBV4-3 and TRBJ2-7; 13 bases align to TRBD2. The CDR3 sequence is 17 residues long. After removal of 0 bases from V and 6 bases from J, the junction contained 8 bases not matched to a gene. CDR1 LGHNA and CDR2 YSLEER come from the germline V gene. The CDR3 is CASSQETPGLAGFEQYF. DNA of the CDR3: TGCGCCAGCAGCCAAGAAACCCCGGGACTAGCGGGGTTCGAGCAGTACTTC.

V is TRBV6-5 and J is TRBJ1-2; 9 bases agree with TRBD1. The CDR3 is 14 amino acids. V was clipped by 6 bases and J by 4 bases; unmatched bases: 6. Germline loops: CDR1 MNHEY, CDR2 SVGAGI. Here the CDR3 reads CASRQQGASYGYTF. The CDR3 bases are TGTGCCAGCAGGCAACAGGGGGCGAGCTATGGCTACACCTTC.

This chain connects TRBV6-5 to TRBJ2-7, with 7 nucleotides matching TRBD2. This CDR3 spans 15 amino acids. Trimming took 6 bases from V and 1 from J; bases not matched to a gene: 9. The germline CDR1 and CDR2 sequences are MNHEY and SVGAGI. CDR3 in DNA: TGTGCCAGCAGACGGAGCGGGGTGACTTCCTACGAGCAGTACTTC. It yields the protein CASRRSGVTSYEQYF.

V is TRBV5-1 and J is TRBJ1-2; a weak D match, TRBD1 (5 bases). The CDR3 totals 13 residues. Trimming shortened V by 0 bases and J by 3 bases, and 6 bases separated the two germline ends. In germline, CDR1 is SGHRS, CDR2 YFSETQ. For the CDR3, the DNA is TGCGCCAGCAGCTTGGCGGGGGACTATGGCTACACCTTC. Its protein product is CASSLAGDYGYTF.

The chain uses TRBV19 and TRBJ2-3; D is possibly TRBD2 (5 bases). CDR3 length: 14 residues. Trimming shortened V by 6 bases and J by 1 base, and 11 bases separated the two germline ends. The germline V gene has CDR1 LNHDA and CDR2 SQIVND (reference sequence). The CDR3 region has the DNA TGTGCCAGTAGGCGGGCATCGGGCACAGATACGCAGTATTTT. Translated: CASRRASGTDTQYF. Full variable domain (remainder filled in from reference TRBV19 and TRBJ2-3): DGGITQSPKYLFRKEGQNVTLSCEQNLNHDAMYWYRQDPGQGLRLIYYSQIVNDFQKGDIAEGYSVSREKKESFPLTVTSAQKNPTAFYLCASRRASGTDTQYFGPGTRLTVL.

The chain links TRBV7-2 to TRBJ1-2; maybe TRBD1 (6 bases). Germline V gene sequence: CDR1 SGHTA, CDR2 FQGNSA. The length of the CDR3 is 15 residues. Trimming removed 4 bases at V and 5 bases at J, with 17 bases between. The CDR3 coding sequence is TGTGCCAGCAGCTCTGCTAGGACGCAGGGGTATGGCTACACCTTC. Its translation: CASSSARTQGYGYTF.

The chain's CDR3 is CASSLVGGGYEQYF. Written as DNA, the CDR3 is TGTGCCAGCAGCTTAGTAGGGGGCGGGTACGAGCAGTACTTC. The chain uses TRBV7-8 and TRBJ2-7; 7 nucleotides agree with TRBD1. The CDR3 length is 14 residues. The germline V gene has CDR1 SGHVS and CDR2 FQNEAQ. The ends lost 1 base at V and 4 bases at J; junction bases unmatched: 4.

V is TRBV7-9 and J is TRBJ1-2, with D perhaps matching TRBD1 (5 bases). Between the trimmed V and J ends, which lost 2 bases and 4 bases, there was a span of 14 bases. Germline lookup yields CDR1 SEHNR and CDR2 FQNEAQ (reference sequence). The length of the CDR3 is 15 residues. CDR3 sequence (DNA): TGTGCCAGCAGCTTAACCAGGGTGGGATTCTATGGCTACACCTTC. Protein sequence: CASSLTRVGFYGYTF.

The J gene is TRBJ1-2, the V gene TRBV6-5, with 12 nucleotides matching TRBD1. The trim removed 3 bases at V and 8 bases at J, leaving 4 bases unmatched. This CDR3 has 14 amino acids. CDR1 is MNHEY and CDR2 is SVGAGI in the germline V gene. The CDR3 nucleotides are TGTGCCAGCAGTTATGGGACAGGGGGCGGCGGCTACACCTTC. Protein: CASSYGTGGGGYTF.

This clone was observed once. This sequence joins TRBV5-6 and TRBJ2-3, with 8 bases lining up with TRBD1. V dropped 4 bases and J dropped 5; count of bases not matched to a gene: 6. The CDR3 totals 14 residues. Germline assignment: CDR1 SGHDT and CDR2 YYEEEE. CDR3 sequence reads: CASSLGQGGDTQYF. The CDR3 nucleotides are TGTGCCAGCAGCCTAGGACAGGGTGGAGATACGCAGTATTTT.

V is TRBV6-5 and J is TRBJ2-7, with TRBD1 matching over 8 bases. With V trimmed by 3 bases and J by 3 bases, 4 bases remained unmatched. The CDR3 runs to 14 residues. Per the germline V gene, CDR1 is MNHEY and CDR2 is SVGAGI. The CDR3 DNA follows: TGTGCCAGCAGTTATTCCGACAGGGGCTACGAGCAGTACTTC. Translating it yields CASSYSDRGYEQYF.

V usage is TRBV4-3 and J usage is TRBJ2-2, with unresolved D. The V end was cut by 1 base, the J end by 0 bases, with 12 bases between. In germline, CDR1 is LGHNA, CDR2 YSLEER. The CDR3 loop spans 17 amino acids. The CDR3 DNA follows: TGCGCCAGCAGCCAAGTTGTCGCCAGTGCGAACACCGGGGAGCTGTTTTTT. It translates to CASSQVVASANTGELFF.

The chain is built from TRBV6-4 and TRBJ2-6; 9 positions match TRBD1. V shed 4 bases and J 0 bases; nucleotides not matched to a gene: 4. CDR1 MRHNA and CDR2 SNTAGT come from the germline V gene. This CDR3 has 17 residues. CDR3: CASSAGTGYSGANVLTF. Written as DNA, the CDR3 is TGTGCCAGCAGTGCCGGGACAGGGTACTCTGGGGCCAACGTCCTGACTTTC.

The rearrangement joins TRBV5-1 to TRBJ1-3; D is unresolved. Deletions cut 2 bases from V and 0 bases from J, with 12 bases between. From germline, CDR1 is SGHRS and CDR2 YFSETQ. The length of the CDR3 is 16 residues. The CDR3 sequence is CASSFESPRSGNTIYF. CDR3 nucleotides: TGCGCCAGCAGCTTTGAAAGCCCACGCTCTGGAAACACCATATATTTT.

The J gene is TRBJ1-5, the V gene TRBV29-1, with a tentative D call TRBD1 (5 bases). Germline CDR1 and CDR2: SQVTM and ANQGSEA. The V end lost 7 bases, the J end lost 4 bases, and 14 bases lay between the germline ends. The CDR3 length is 13 residues. CDR3 in amino acids: CSASKDRNQPQHF. In nucleotides, the CDR3 is TGCAGCGCCTCCAAAGACAGAAATCAGCCCCAGCATTTT.

The V gene is TRBV11-3, the J gene TRBJ1-2, with D possibly being TRBD1 (6 bases). Germline V lookup: CDR1 SGHNT, CDR2 YENEEA. Trimming pared 5 bases from V and 8 bases from J, leaving 18 bases between. The CDR3 is made up of 14 amino acids. CDR3 nucleotide sequence: TGTGCCAGCAGCCCCTCCCGGGGGGCTGAGGGCTACACCTTC. Protein product: CASSPSRGAEGYTF.

The chain is built from TRBV19 and TRBJ1-6, with no clear D. Trimming took off 1 base at V and 4 bases at J, with 8 bases between the two ends. Germline loops: CDR1 LNHDA, CDR2 SQIVND (reference sequence). The CDR3 has 15 residues. This CDR3 reads CASSIVRDYNSPLHF. The CDR3 bases are TGTGCCAGTAGTATAGTCCGGGATTATAATTCACCCCTCCACTTT. The whole variable domain, remainder taken from reference TRBV19 and TRBJ1-6, is DGGITQSPKYLFRKEGQNVTLSCEQNLNHDAMYWYRQDPGQGLRLIYYSQIVNDFQKGDIAEGYSVSREKKESFPLTVTSAQKNPTAFYLCASSIVRDYNSPLHFGNGTRLTVT.